This T cell receptor (beta chain) was captured in a study of human CD8 memory T cell subsets. The authors made TCR beta libraries using UMI-labeled 5' RACE. TCRdb re-called the 5' RACE reads; every CDR3 protein appears as one record, without DNA. This repertoire comprises fewer than 10,000 distinct CDR3 sequences; its ten largest clones make up about 20%. Buffy coats of healthy donors supplied the PBMC. The CDR3 spans 16 residues. This chain uses TRBV12-3 or TRBV12-4 with TRBJ2-1; the D call from TCRdb, TRBD2, cannot be confirmed without DNA. The sequenced sample consisted of CD8+ T cells from PBMCs. This receptor was taken from a human donor in good health. CDR3 residues: CASMELGLAGMDEQFF.